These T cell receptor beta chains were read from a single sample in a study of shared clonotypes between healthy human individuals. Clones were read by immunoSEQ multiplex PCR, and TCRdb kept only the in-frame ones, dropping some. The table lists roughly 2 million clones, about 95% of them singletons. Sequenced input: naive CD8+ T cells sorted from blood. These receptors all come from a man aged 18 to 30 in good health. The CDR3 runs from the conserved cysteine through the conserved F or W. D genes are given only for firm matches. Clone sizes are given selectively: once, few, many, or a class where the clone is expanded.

CDR3nt: TGTGCCACCTTGACAGGGGGAAACGAAAAACTGTTTTTT
CDR3aa: CATLTGGNEKLFF
j_gene: TRBJ1-4
abundance: once
d_gene: TRBD1
v_gene: TRBV15

CDR3nt: TGTGCCAGCAGTACCGAGGCAGTTTTTTACGAGCAGTACTTC
CDR3aa: CASSTEAVFYEQYF
j_gene: TRBJ2-7
abundance: -
d_gene: -
v_gene: TRBV2

CDR3nt: TGTGCCAGCAGCTTACTGACTCTTGTGGGGGCAGATACGCAGTATTTT
CDR3aa: CASSLLTLVGADTQYF
j_gene: TRBJ2-3
abundance: -
d_gene: -
v_gene: TRBV11-2

CDR3nt: TGTGCCACCAGCAGCGACGGGTGGGAGCAGTACTTC
CDR3aa: CATSSDGWEQYF
j_gene: TRBJ2-7
abundance: -
d_gene: -
v_gene: TRBV15

CDR3nt: TGTGCCAGCAGTGCCAGCCCGGGACAAAACTACGAGCAGTACTTC
CDR3aa: CASSASPGQNYEQYF
j_gene: TRBJ2-7
abundance: -
d_gene: -
v_gene: TRBV27

CDR3nt: TGTGCCAGCAGCCAGGGTCATCCTAGCGGCCGCTACGAGCAGTACTTC
CDR3aa: CASSQGHPSGRYEQYF
j_gene: TRBJ2-7
abundance: once
d_gene: TRBD2
v_gene: TRBV4-2

CDR3nt: TGTGCCTGGAGTGTCTTGGGCGTCGATGGCTACACCTTC
CDR3aa: CAWSVLGVDGYTF
j_gene: TRBJ1-2
abundance: once
d_gene: -
v_gene: TRBV30

CDR3nt: TGTGCCAGCAGTGAAGGACTAGCACATGAGCAGTTCTTC
CDR3aa: CASSEGLAHEQFF
j_gene: TRBJ2-1
abundance: -
d_gene: TRBD2
v_gene: TRBV2

CDR3nt: TGTGCCATAAGAAACGGGACTCATTACAATGAGCAGTTCTTC
CDR3aa: CAIRNGTHYNEQFF
j_gene: TRBJ2-1
abundance: once
d_gene: -
v_gene: TRBV5-4

CDR3nt: TGTGCCAGCTCAGGGTTAGACACAAATCACGAGACCCAGTACTTC
CDR3aa: CASSGLDTNHETQYF
j_gene: TRBJ2-5
abundance: -
d_gene: -
v_gene: TRBV18

CDR3nt: TGTGCCAGCAGCGTAGTGGAGGGTTATGGCTACACCTTC
CDR3aa: CASSVVEGYGYTF
j_gene: TRBJ1-2
abundance: -
d_gene: -
v_gene: TRBV9

CDR3nt: TGTGCCAGCAGTTACTCGCAGGGAAGCTACAATGAGCAGTTCTTC
CDR3aa: CASSYSQGSYNEQFF
j_gene: TRBJ2-1
abundance: -
d_gene: -
v_gene: TRBV6-6